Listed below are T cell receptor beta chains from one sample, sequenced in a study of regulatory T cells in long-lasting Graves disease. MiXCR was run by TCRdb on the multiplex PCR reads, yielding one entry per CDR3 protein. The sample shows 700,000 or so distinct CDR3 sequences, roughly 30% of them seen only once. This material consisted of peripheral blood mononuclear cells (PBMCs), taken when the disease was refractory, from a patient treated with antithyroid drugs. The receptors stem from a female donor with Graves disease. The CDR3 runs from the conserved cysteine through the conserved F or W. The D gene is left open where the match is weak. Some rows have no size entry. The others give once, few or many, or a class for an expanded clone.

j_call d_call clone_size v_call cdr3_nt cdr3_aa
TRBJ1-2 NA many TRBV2 TGTGCCGGTCCAAGGATCGAAGGTTCCTATGGCTACACCTTC CAGPRIEGSYGYTF
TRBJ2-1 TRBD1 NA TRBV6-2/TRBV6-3 TGTGCCAGCAGTGACCCGGGACAGGGTTTTTATGAGCAGTTCTTC CASSDPGQGFYEQFF
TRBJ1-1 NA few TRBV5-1 TGCGCCAGCAGCTCACAAGGGGTTACGAGCACTGAAGCTTTCTTT CASSSQGVTSTEAFF
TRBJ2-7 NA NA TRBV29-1 TGCAGCGTTGCGGACGGAACCTACGAGCAGTACTTC CSVADGTYEQYF
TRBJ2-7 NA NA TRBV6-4 TGTGTCAGCAGCTCAGGGGGGCTCTACGAGCAGTACTTC CVSSSGGLYEQYF
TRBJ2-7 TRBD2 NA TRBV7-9 TGTGCCAGCAGCTCCCCCCTTGAAACTAGCGGGCGAACCTACGAGCAGTACTTC CASSSPLETSGRTYEQYF
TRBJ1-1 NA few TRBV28 TGTGCCAGCAGTTCCAATCAGGGGCCGAACACTGAAGCTTTCTTT CASSSNQGPNTEAFF
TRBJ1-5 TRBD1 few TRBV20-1 TGCAGTGCTCGTCGACAGGGGGGGGATAATCAGCCCCAGCATTTT CSARRQGGDNQPQHF
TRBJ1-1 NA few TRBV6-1 TGTGCCAGCATCTTCGACAGGAAGGGTACTGAAGCTTTCTTT CASIFDRKGTEAFF
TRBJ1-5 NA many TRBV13 TGTGCCAGCAGCTTTCATAGCAATCAGCCCCAGCATTTT CASSFHSNQPQHF
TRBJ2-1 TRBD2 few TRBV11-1 TGTGCCAGCAGCTTCGGGGGGAATTTAAACAATGAGCAGTTCTTC CASSFGGNLNNEQFF
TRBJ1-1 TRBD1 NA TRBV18 TGTGCCAGCTTCCGGGACAGGGCTACTGAAGCTTTCTTT CASFRDRATEAFF